These 13 T cell receptor beta chains were sequenced from one sample in a study of T cells in Graves' hyperthyroidism and ophthalmopathy. There were TCR beta CDR3 regions amplified from RNA transcripts. When the TCR CDR3 underwent first-round RT-PCR, the HTBI primer set was used. TCRdb itself ran the multiplex PCR reads through MiXCR, one entry per CDR3 protein. The sample shows hundreds of thousands of distinct CDR3 sequences, about 25% of them seen only once. The sequenced sample was blood. The receptor set was obtained from a woman aged 40-49 years with Graves' ophthalmopathy.

This clonotype was recorded at least ten times. DNA for the CDR3: TGTGCCAGCAGCGAAAGCGGGCCCAACACCGGGGAGCTGTTTTTT. As protein: CASSESGPNTGELFF. V is TRBV2 and J is TRBJ2-2; D is perhaps TRBD2 (6 bases). The CDR3 is 15 amino acids. Trimming took 6 bases from V and 2 from J, leaving 13 bases between them. In germline, CDR1 is SNHLY, CDR2 FYNNEI.

This clonotype was seen repeatedly, ten times or more. The chain links TRBV6-5 to TRBJ1-1; 10 bases map to TRBD1. Trimming took 0 bases from V and 0 from J; bases not matched to a gene: 4. Germline V gives CDR1 MNHEY, CDR2 SVGAGI. CDR3 length: 17 residues. The CDR3 nucleotides read TGTGCCAGCAGTTACTCAGGACAGGGGGAAATGAACACTGAAGCTTTCTTT. Translation gives CASSYSGQGEMNTEAFF.

This clonotype was seen repeatedly, ten times or more. The chain uses TRBV6-5 and TRBJ2-2, with 7 bases fitting TRBD1. Germline V gene data show CDR1 as MNHEY and CDR2 as SVGAGI. The CDR3 is 14 amino acids. V was pared by 7 bases and J by 6 bases, with 8 bases of the junction left unmatched. The CDR3 sequence: CASTEDRKSGELFF. CDR3 nucleotide sequence: TGTGCCAGCACCGAGGACAGGAAGTCCGGGGAGCTGTTTTTT.

This clonotype was seen many times. The chain joins TRBV20-1 to TRBJ2-1; D might be TRBD2 (5 bases). Germline loops: CDR1 DFQATT, CDR2 SNEGSKA (reference sequence). V was pared by 1 base and J by 8 bases, with 21 bases between. This CDR3 spans 16 amino acids. CDR3 DNA: TGCAGTGCTAGAGTTGCCATCGGGGTGGGCTCGGATGAGCAGTTCTTC. Residues: CSARVAIGVGSDEQFF.

The chain is built from TRBV12-5 and TRBJ2-5, with D uncertain. Per germline, CDR1 LGHNT and CDR2 FRNRAP. Trimming shortened V by 7 bases and J by 5 bases, and 14 bases separated the two germline ends. This CDR3 is built from 13 residues. The CDR3 DNA is TGTGCTAGTGCCGATGACTCCCCCGAGACCCAGTACTTC. As protein: CASADDSPETQYF.

The chain links TRBV7-2 to TRBJ2-5; no clear D gene. The ends were cut back, 5 bases at V and 1 base at J, with 8 bases in the middle. Per the germline V gene, CDR1 is SGHTA and CDR2 is FQGNSA. CDR3 length: 13 residues. CDR3 in amino acids: CASSVALQETQYF. The CDR3 DNA follows: TGTGCCAGCAGCGTTGCCCTCCAAGAGACCCAGTACTTC.

This clonotype has more than one count but fewer than ten. The rearrangement links TRBV27 to TRBJ1-5; D not certain. This CDR3 spans 13 amino acids. Trimming took off 5 bases at V and 5 bases at J, with 10 bases between the two ends. Germline values: CDR1 MNHEY, CDR2 SMNVEV (reference sequence). In DNA form, the CDR3 reads TGTGCCAGCAGTCGGGGAGCTTATCAGCCCCAGCATTTT. This translates into CASSRGAYQPQHF.

This clonotype was recorded only once. The chain has TRBV28 and TRBJ2-2; 9 nucleotides agree with TRBD2. V lost 5 bases and J lost 3; bases outside the gene matches: 13. The germline gives CDR1 MDHEN, CDR2 SYDVKM. The CDR3 contains 18 residues. CDR3 sequence: CASSPPLLAGVYTGELFF. CDR3 DNA: TGTGCCAGCAGTCCGCCCCTCTTAGCGGGAGTATACACCGGGGAGCTGTTTTTT.

The chain combines TRBV30 with TRBJ2-2, with a tentative D call TRBD1 (5 bases). CDR3 length: 15 amino acids. From germline, CDR1 is GTSNPN and CDR2 SVGIG (reference sequence). Trimming pared 3 bases from V and 1 base from J, leaving 12 bases between. CDR3 sequence: CAWRSRDRNTGELFF. The CDR3 nucleotides read TGTGCCTGGAGGAGCCGAGACAGGAACACCGGGGAGCTGTTTTTT.

This clonotype appeared many times. This chain joins TRBV13 and TRBJ2-5; the match to TRBD1 covers 9 bases. The trim removed 5 bases at V and 5 bases at J, leaving 12 bases unmatched. The CDR3 consists of 16 residues. Germline CDR1 and CDR2: PRHDT and FYEKMQ (reference sequence). The CDR3 reads CASSPTGTGHVETQYF. DNA of the CDR3: TGTGCCAGCAGCCCCACCGGGACAGGGCACGTCGAGACCCAGTACTTC.

This clonotype turned up a few times. The V call is TRBV11-1, the J call TRBJ2-7; 14 bases align to TRBD2. Germline CDR1 and CDR2: SGHAT and FQDESV (reference sequence). The CDR3 has 16 amino acids. The V segment lost 3 bases and the J segment 3 bases; nucleotides outside the gene matches: 4. Here the CDR3 reads CASSLGTSGSLYEQYF. The DNA of the CDR3 is TGTGCCAGCAGCTTGGGGACTAGCGGGAGTCTCTACGAGCAGTACTTC.

This clonotype appeared once. The rearrangement links TRBV6-2 or TRBV6-3 to TRBJ2-7, with D possibly called TRBD1 or TRBD2 (5 bases each). Germline lookup yields CDR1 MNHEY and CDR2 SVGEGT. Trimming pared 6 bases from V and 0 bases from J, leaving 21 bases between. The CDR3 consists of 17 residues. The CDR3 protein is CASRRRDPFAGSYEQYF. The CDR3 bases are TGTGCCAGCAGACGCCGGGACCCCTTCGCGGGCTCCTACGAGCAGTACTTC.

The sample holds a few counts of this clonotype. The chain links TRBV20-1 to TRBJ2-7; TRBD1 matches at 10 bases. The CDR3 is made up of 17 amino acids. V lost 1 base to trimming and J lost 5 bases; unmatched junction nucleotides: 14. Germline V gene sequence: CDR1 DFQATT, CDR2 SNEGSKA (reference sequence). CDR3 in amino acids: CSARGPLRDRGSNEQYF. For the CDR3, the DNA is TGCAGTGCTAGAGGGCCCCTCCGGGACAGGGGATCAAACGAGCAGTACTTC.